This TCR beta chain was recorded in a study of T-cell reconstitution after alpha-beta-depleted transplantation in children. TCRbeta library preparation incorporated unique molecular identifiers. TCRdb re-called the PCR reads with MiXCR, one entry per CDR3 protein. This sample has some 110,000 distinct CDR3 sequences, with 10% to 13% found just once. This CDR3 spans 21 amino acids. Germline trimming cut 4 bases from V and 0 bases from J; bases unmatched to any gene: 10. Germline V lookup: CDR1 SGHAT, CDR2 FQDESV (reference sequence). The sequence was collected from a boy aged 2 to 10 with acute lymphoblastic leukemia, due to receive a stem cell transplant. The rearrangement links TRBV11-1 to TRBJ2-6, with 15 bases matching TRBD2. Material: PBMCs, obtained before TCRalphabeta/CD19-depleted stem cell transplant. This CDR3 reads CASSSNSGLAGGGSGANVLTF. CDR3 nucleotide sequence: TGTGCCAGCAGCTCCAATTCTGGACTAGCGGGAGGGGGCTCTGGGGCCAACGTCCTGACTTTC. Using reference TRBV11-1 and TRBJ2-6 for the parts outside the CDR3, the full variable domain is EAEVAQSPRYKITEKSQAVAFWCDPISGHATLYWYRQILGQGPELLVQFQDESVVDDSQLPKDRFSAERLKGVDSTLKIQPAELGDSAMYLCASSSNSGLAGGGSGANVLTFGAGSRLTVL.